This TCR beta chain came from a study of immune heterogeneity within non-small cell lung tumors. Study-wide results and caveats: Identical dominant CDR3 beta clonotypes recurred across a patient's tumor sites, together with site-unique high-frequency clones.

On this clonotype: The antigen is not known.

With 32 V and 13 J primers, multiplex PCR amplified the TCR beta CDR3. One entry per CDR3 protein results from TCRdb running MiXCR on the multiplex PCR reads. The sample lists 20,000 to 25,000 distinct CDR3 sequences; 25% to 35% were seen once. Per sample, 450 to 600 ng of bulk tumor genomic DNA was the template used. Collection of several biopsies per primary tumor, spaced far apart, took place during surgery. Enrolled individuals presented with untreated, newly diagnosed non-small cell lung cancer and received curative surgery. This clonotype was obtained from a man between 40 and 49 years old with non-small cell lung cancer. The material sequenced was lung tumor tissue.

CDR3 sequence reads: CASSPSAGTGQEKLFF. Written as DNA, the CDR3 is TGTGCCAGCAGCCCATCTGCCGGGACAGGGCAAGAAAAACTGTTTTTT. The J gene is TRBJ1-4, the V gene TRBV5-6, with 9 bases identical to TRBD1. The V gene end was trimmed by 4 bases and the J gene end by 8 bases; junction bases not matched to a gene: 12. CDR3 length equals 16 residues. CDR1 SGHDT and CDR2 YYEEEE come from the germline V gene.